A single sample gave rise to the 13 T cell receptor beta chains below, sequenced in a study of blood T cell repertoires in COVID-19. TCRdb keeps only in-frame clones here, not all; method: immunoSEQ multiplex PCR. The sample lists about 200,000 clones, 70% to 90% occurring once. Sequenced input: peripheral blood. Every receptor here comes from a man aged 50 to 60 with acute or convalescent COVID-19.

A few counts support this clone. The gene calls are TRBV4-1 and TRBJ2-7; 12 positions match TRBD2. The trim removed 2 bases at V and 0 bases at J, leaving 5 bases unmatched. This CDR3 has 17 residues. CDR1 and CDR2 (germline): MGHRA, YSYEKL. DNA of the CDR3: TGCGCCAGCAGCCAATTGACTAGCGGGGGCTCCTCCTACGAGCAGTACTTC. The encoded protein is CASSQLTSGGSSYEQYF.

V and J are TRBV7-9 and TRBJ2-3; D unresolved. Germline CDR1 is SEHNR and CDR2 is FQNEAQ (reference sequence). The CDR3 is 12 amino acids. Trimming stripped 5 bases from V and 3 bases from J, with 6 bases between. The CDR3 DNA sequence: TGTGCCAGCAGCGCACAGACAGATACGCAGTATTTT. As protein: CASSAQTDTQYF.

A single count supports this clone. The gene calls are TRBV25-1 and TRBJ1-2, with D perhaps TRBD1 (5 bases). The CDR3 length is 13 residues. V was shortened by 4 bases and J by 4 bases, with 10 bases between the two germline ends. Per the germline V gene, CDR1 is MGHDK and CDR2 is SYGVNS. CDR3 bases: TGTGCCAGCAGTGTAAGGGGCGGCTATGGCTACACCTTC. This codes for CASSVRGGYGYTF.

The CDR3: CASSSRTGGNTEAFF. The CDR3 DNA reads TGCGCCAGCAGCTCCCGGACAGGGGGCAACACTGAAGCTTTCTTT. The chain joins TRBV5-1 to TRBJ1-1; 11 bases are a match to TRBD1. Germline V gene sequence: CDR1 SGHRS, CDR2 YFSETQ. CDR3 length: 15 amino acids. J lost 2 bases, V lost 3 bases, and 3 bases had no gene match.

V is TRBV19 and J is TRBJ1-1; TRBD1 aligns across 7 bases. CDR1 LNHDA and CDR2 SQIVND come from the germline V gene (reference sequence). J was trimmed by 6 bases and V by 4 bases; bases with no gene match: 8. CDR3 length equals 14 residues. The CDR3 spells CASSTLFRGAEAFF. CDR3 nucleotides: TGTGCCAGTAGTACCCTTTTCAGGGGGGCTGAAGCTTTCTTT.

The V and J genes are TRBV4-2 and TRBJ1-4, with no clear D. With 0 bases removed from V and 4 bases from J, the gap between germline ends came to 12 bases. Per the germline V gene, CDR1 is LGHNA and CDR2 is YNFKEQ. The CDR3 extends over 16 amino acids. The CDR3 DNA is TGTGCCAGCAGCCAAGATCGGCAGGCCTATAATGAAAAACTGTTTTTT. Protein sequence: CASSQDRQAYNEKLFF.

The V gene is TRBV4-1, the J gene TRBJ1-5; maybe TRBD1 (5 bases). Germline V gene lookup returns CDR1 MGHRA and CDR2 YSYEKL. Between the trimmed V and J ends, which lost 1 base and 9 bases, there was a span of 10 bases. The CDR3 covers 13 residues. CDR3 amino acids: CASSQVGGGPQHF. The DNA of the CDR3 is TGCGCCAGCAGCCAAGTGGGGGGAGGGCCCCAGCATTTT.

Turning to this clone: Other DNA sequences in the same sample also yield this CDR3. The CDR3 protein is CASSANRNTEAFF. Written as DNA, the CDR3 is TGTGCCAGCAGTGCAAACAGAAACACTGAAGCTTTCTTT. The chain carries TRBV6-4 and TRBJ1-1, with unresolved D. Between the trimmed V and J ends, which lost 4 bases and 2 bases, there was a span of 8 bases. Germline V gene sequence: CDR1 MRHNA, CDR2 SNTAGT. The CDR3 contains 13 residues.

The rearrangement links TRBV2 to TRBJ1-3; tentatively, D is TRBD1 (5 bases). The germline gives CDR1 SNHLY, CDR2 FYNNEI. The CDR3 covers 15 residues. Trimming removed 6 bases at V and 0 bases at J, with 12 bases between. CDR3 sequence reads: CASSREAISGNTIYF. The CDR3 DNA reads TGTGCCAGCAGCAGGGAGGCTATCTCTGGAAACACCATATATTTT.

The chain is built from TRBV6-5 and TRBJ1-4; 7 nucleotides agree with TRBD1. With 7 bases clipped from V and 4 bases from J, the junction kept 6 bases outside the gene matches. From germline, CDR1 is MNHEY and CDR2 SVGAGI. The CDR3 contains 14 residues. This chain's CDR3 is CASTGDSRNEKLFF. CDR3 sequence (DNA): TGTGCCAGCACAGGGGACAGTCGTAATGAAAAACTGTTTTTT.

V gene TRBV5-4 combines with J gene TRBJ2-3; 11 nucleotides match TRBD2. Germline CDR1 reads SGHNT; CDR2 reads YYREEE (reference sequence). The CDR3 has 16 residues. V trimming: 4 bases; J trimming: 6 bases; junction bases outside the gene matches: 10. This CDR3 reads CASSLRIAGGPDTQYF. CDR3 nucleotide sequence: TGTGCCAGCAGCCTCCGAATAGCGGGGGGGCCGGATACGCAGTATTTT.

The chain employs TRBV7-9 and TRBJ1-2, with D perhaps TRBD1 (6 bases). The CDR3 is 14 amino acids. V was trimmed by 5 bases and J by 7 bases, leaving 17 bases between them. Germline CDR1 reads SEHNR; CDR2 reads FQNEAQ (reference sequence). CDR3 region: CASSPLPGVVGYTF. DNA of the CDR3: TGTGCCAGCAGCCCCCTGCCAGGGGTGGTTGGCTACACCTTC.

V and J are TRBV6-1 and TRBJ1-5; D remains ambiguous. This CDR3 region has 15 residues. V lost 1 base and J lost 5, with 12 bases in between. The V gene's germline CDR1 is MNHNS and CDR2 SASEGT. The CDR3 DNA follows: TGTGCCAGCAGTGAAGTGTCCGGGGTCGATCAGCCCCAGCATTTT. Translated, it gives CASSEVSGVDQPQHF.